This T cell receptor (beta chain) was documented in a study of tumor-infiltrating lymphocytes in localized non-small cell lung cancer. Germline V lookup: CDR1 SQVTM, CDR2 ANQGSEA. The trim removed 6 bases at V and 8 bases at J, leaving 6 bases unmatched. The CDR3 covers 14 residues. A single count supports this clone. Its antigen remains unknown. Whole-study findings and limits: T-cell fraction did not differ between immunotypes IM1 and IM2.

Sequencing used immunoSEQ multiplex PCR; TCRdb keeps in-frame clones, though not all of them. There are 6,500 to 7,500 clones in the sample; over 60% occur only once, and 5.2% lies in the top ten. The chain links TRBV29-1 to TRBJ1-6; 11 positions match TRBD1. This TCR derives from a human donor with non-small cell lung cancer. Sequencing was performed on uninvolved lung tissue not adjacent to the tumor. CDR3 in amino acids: CSVSGTGGDSPLHF. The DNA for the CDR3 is TGCAGCGTCTCCGGGACAGGGGGTGATTCACCCCTCCACTTT.